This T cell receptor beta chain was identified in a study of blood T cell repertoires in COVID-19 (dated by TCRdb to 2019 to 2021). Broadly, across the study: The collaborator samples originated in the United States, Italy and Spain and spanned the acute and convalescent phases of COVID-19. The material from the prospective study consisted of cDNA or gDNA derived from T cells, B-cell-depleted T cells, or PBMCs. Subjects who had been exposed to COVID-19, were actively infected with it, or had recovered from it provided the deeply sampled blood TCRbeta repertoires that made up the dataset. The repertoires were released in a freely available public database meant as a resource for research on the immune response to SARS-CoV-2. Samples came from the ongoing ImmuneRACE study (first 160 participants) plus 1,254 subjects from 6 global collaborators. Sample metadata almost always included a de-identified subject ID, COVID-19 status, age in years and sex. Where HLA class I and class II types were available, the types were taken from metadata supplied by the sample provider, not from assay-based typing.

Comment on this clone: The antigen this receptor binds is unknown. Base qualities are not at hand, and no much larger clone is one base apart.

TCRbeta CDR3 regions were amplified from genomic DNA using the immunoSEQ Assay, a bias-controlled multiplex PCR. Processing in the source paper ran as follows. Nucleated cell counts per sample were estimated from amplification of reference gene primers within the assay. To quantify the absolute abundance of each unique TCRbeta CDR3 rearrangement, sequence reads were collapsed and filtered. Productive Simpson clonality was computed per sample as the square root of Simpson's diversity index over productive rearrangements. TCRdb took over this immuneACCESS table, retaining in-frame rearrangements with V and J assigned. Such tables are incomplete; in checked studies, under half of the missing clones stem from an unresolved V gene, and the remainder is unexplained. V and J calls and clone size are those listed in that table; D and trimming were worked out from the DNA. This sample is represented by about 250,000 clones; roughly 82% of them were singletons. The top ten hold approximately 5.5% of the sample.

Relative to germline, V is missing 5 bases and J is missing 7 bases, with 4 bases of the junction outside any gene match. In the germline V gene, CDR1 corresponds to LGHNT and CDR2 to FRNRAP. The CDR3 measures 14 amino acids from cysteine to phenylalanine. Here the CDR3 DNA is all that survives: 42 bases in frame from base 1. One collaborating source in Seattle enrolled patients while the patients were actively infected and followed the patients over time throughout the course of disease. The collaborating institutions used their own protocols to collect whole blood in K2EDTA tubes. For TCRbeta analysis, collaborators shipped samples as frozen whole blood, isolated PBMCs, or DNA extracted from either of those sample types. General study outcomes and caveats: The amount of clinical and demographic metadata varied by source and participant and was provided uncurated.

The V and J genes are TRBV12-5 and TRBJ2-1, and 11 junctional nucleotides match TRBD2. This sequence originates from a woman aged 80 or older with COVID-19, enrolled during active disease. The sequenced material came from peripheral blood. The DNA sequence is TGTGCTAGTGGTACCGGGACTAGCGGAAATGAGCAGTTCTTC. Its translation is CASGTGTSGNEQFF.